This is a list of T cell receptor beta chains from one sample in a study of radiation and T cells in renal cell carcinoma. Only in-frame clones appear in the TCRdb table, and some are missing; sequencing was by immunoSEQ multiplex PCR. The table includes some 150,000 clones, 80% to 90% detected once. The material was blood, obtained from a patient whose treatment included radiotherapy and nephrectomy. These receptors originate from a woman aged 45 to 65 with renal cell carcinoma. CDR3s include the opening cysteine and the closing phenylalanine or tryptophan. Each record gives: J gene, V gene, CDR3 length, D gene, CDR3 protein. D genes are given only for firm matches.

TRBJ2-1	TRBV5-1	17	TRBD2	CASSFGLAGGPLDEQFF
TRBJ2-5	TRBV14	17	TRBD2	CASSQHLVAGGQETQYF
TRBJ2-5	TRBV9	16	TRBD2	CASSVGSSGLQETQYF
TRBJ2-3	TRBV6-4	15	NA	CASSATSLSGDTQYF
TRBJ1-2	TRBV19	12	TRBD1	CASSADRDGYTF
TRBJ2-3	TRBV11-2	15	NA	CASSLVQVVSDTQYF
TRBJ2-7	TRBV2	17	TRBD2	CASSEYSLAGGSYEQYF
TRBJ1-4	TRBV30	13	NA	CAWVLQKNEKLFF
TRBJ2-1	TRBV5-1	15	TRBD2	CASSLTSGVYNEQFF
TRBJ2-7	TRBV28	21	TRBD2	CASSPAYRVLAGARRRNEQYF
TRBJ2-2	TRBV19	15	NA	CASTPTDQNTGELFF
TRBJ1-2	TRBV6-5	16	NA	CASSYSKREVGYGYTF
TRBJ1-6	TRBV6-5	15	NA	CASSPSGAISPPLHF
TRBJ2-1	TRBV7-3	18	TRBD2	CASSDPGLAGGSHNEQFF
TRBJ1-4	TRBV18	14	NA	CASSGGHTNEKLFF
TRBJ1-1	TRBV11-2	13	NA	CASSPPRNTEAFF
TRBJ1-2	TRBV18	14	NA	CASSPLAEIYGYTF
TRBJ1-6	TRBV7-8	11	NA	CASSLDSPLHF
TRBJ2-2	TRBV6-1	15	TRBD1	CATYGQGTPHGELFF
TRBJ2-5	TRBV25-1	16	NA	CASSEFEGRGEETQYF
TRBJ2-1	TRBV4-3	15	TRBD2	CASSRGLAGYNEQFF
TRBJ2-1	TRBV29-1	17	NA	CSVEDPIGATQFNEQFF
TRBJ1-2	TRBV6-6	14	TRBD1	CASSYSGQGNGYTF
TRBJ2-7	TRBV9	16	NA	CASSPHPGTPAYEQYF
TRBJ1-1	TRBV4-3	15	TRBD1	CASSPETQGDTEAFF
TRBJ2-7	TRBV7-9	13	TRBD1	CASSLGTGDEQYF
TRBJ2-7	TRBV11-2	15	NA	CASSLENTGTYEQYF
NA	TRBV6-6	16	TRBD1	CASSQSRQGGSYEQYF
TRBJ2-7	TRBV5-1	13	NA	CASSLPNSYEQYF
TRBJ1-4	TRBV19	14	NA	CASKTGPTNEKLFF
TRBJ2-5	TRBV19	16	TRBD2	CASSTGVAGVQETQYF
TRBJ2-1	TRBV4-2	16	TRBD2	CASSQGELAGNNEQFF
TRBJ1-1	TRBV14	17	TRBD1	CASSQGLITGANTEAFF
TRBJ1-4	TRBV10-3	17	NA	CAISPSPRVTVNEKLFF
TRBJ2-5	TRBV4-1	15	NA	CASSQEGGPGETQYF
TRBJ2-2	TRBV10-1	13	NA	CASSDTREGELFF
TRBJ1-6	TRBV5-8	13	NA	CASSFTGFSPLHF
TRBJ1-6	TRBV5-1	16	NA	CASSLGRSSYNSPLHF
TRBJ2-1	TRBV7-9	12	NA	CASSLASNEQFF
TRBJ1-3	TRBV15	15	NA	CATSTSRNSGNTIYF
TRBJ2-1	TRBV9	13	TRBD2	CASKSAGGNEQFF
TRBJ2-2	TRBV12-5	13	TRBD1	CASNRGGPGELFF
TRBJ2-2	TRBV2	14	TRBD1	CASSYNRGTGELFF
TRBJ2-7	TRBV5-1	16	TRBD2	CASSSTHSGGGYEQYF
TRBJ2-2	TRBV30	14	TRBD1	CAWSGTGGSGELFF
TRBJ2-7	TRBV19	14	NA	CASSITVQGYEQYF
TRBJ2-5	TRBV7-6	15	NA	CASSPRIIGSETQYF
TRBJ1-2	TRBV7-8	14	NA	CASSLEPRGRGYTF
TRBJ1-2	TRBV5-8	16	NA	CASRGQAGSFNYGYTF
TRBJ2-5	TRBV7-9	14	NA	CASSLGLAGETQYF
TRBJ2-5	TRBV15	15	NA	CATSREPGGPGTQYF
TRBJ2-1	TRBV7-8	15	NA	CASTDKLGSYNEQFF
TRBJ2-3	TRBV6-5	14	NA	CASSYQLGADTQYF
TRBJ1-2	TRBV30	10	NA	CAWRRAGYTF
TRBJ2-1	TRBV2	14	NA	CASSGRVTYNEQFF